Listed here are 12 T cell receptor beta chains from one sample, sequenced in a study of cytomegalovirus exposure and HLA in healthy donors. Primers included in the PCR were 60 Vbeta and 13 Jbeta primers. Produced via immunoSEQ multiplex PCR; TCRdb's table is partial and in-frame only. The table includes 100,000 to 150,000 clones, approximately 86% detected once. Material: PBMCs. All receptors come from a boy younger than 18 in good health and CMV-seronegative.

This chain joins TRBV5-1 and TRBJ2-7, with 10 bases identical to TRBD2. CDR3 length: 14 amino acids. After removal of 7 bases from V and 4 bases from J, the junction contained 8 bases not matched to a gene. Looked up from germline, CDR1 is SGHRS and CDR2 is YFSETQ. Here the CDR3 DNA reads TGCGCCAGCGGGAGGACTAGCGGCTCATACGAGCAGTACTTC. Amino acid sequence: CASGRTSGSYEQYF.

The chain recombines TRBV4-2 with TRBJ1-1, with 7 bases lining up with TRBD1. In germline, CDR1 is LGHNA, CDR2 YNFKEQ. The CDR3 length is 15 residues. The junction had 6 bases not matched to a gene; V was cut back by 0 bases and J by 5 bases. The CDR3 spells CASSQEEGAGTEAFF. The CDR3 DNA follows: TGTGCCAGCAGCCAAGAAGAGGGGGCTGGAACTGAAGCTTTCTTT.

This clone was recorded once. CDR3 in amino acids: CASSLAAGAMYNEQFF. In DNA, the CDR3 is TGCGCCAGCAGCTTGGCGGCAGGGGCCATGTACAATGAGCAGTTCTTC. The V gene is TRBV5-1, the J gene TRBJ2-1; a possible D gene is TRBD1 (6 bases). Per the germline V gene, CDR1 is SGHRS and CDR2 is YFSETQ. V lost 0 bases and J lost 4, with 14 bases in between. The CDR3 length is 16 residues.

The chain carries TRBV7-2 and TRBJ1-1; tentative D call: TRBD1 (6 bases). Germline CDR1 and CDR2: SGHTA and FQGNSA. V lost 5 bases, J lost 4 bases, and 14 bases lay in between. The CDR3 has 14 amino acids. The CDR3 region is CASSLNQGTTEAFF. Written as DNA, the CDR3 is TGTGCCAGCAGCCTCAACCAGGGGACCACTGAAGCTTTCTTT.

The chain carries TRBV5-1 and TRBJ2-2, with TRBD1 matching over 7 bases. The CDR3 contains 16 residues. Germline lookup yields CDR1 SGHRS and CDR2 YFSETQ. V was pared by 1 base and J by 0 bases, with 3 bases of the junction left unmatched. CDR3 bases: TGCGCCAGCAGCTTGCCCGGGACAGCGAACACCGGGGAGCTGTTTTTT. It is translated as CASSLPGTANTGELFF.

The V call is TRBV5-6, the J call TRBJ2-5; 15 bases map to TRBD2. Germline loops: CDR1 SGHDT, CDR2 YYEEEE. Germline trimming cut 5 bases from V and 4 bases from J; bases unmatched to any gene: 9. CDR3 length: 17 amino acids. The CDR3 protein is CASRVGLAGGLGETQYF. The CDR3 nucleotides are TGTGCCAGCAGGGTCGGACTAGCGGGGGGGCTCGGAGAGACCCAGTACTTC. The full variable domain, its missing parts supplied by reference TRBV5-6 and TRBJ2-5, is DAGVTQSPTHLIKTRGQQVTLRCSPKSGHDTVSWYQQALGQGPQFIFQYYEEEERQRGNFPDRFSGHQFPNYSSELNVNALLLGDSALYLCASRVGLAGGLGETQYFGPGTRLLVL.

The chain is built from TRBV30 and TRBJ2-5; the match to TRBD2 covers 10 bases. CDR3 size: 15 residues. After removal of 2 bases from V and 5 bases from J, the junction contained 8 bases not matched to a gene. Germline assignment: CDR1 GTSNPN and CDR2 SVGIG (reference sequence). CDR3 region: CAWSSSGRARETQYF. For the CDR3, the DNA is TGTGCCTGGAGTTCCAGCGGGAGGGCCAGGGAGACCCAGTACTTC.

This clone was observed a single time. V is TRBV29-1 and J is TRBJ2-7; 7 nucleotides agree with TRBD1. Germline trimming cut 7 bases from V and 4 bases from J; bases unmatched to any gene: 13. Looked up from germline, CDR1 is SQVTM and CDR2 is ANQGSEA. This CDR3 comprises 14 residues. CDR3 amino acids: CSANPPGQLYEQYF. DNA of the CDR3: TGCAGCGCAAACCCGCCGGGACAGCTATACGAGCAGTACTTC.

This CDR3 reads CASSPTGAAGGYTF. The CDR3 nucleotides are TGTGCCAGCAGCCCAACAGGGGCAGCAGGTGGCTACACCTTC. V gene TRBV7-9 combines with J gene TRBJ1-2; 7 bases align to TRBD1. CDR1 SEHNR and CDR2 FQNEAQ come from the germline V gene (reference sequence). The CDR3 length is 14 residues. V lost 5 bases to trimming and J lost 7 bases; unmatched junction nucleotides: 10.

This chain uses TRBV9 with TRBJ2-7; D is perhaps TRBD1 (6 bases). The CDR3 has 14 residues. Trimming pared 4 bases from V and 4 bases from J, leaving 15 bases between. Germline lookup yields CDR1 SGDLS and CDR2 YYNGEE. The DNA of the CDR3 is TGTGCCAGCAGCCCCGAGGTACAGGGTTACGAGCAGTACTTC. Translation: CASSPEVQGYEQYF.

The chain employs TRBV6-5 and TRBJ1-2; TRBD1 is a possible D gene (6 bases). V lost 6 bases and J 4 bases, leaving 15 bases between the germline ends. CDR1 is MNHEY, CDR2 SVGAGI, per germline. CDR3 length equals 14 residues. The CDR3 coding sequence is TGTGCCAGCAGAACCGGGGGGCCCCTCTATGGCTACACCTTC. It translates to CASRTGGPLYGYTF.

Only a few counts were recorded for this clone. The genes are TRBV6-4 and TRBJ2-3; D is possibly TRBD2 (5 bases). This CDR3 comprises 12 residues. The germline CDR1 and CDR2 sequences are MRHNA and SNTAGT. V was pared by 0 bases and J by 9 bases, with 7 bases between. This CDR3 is CASSDSVATQYF. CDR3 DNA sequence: TGTGCCAGCAGTGACTCCGTAGCGACGCAGTATTTT.